The 3 T cell receptor beta chains in this list originate from one sample, sequenced in a study of shared clonotypes between healthy human individuals. Assay: immunoSEQ multiplex PCR; the TCRdb copy retains only in-frame clones and omits some. The sample carries 2,500,000 or so clones, roughly 93% recorded once. Specimen: naive CD4+ T cells from PBMCs. The subset: CD45RA+ positively selected. These receptors were taken from a man younger than 35 in good health. Some clones in this sample may be carry-over from other donors' samples.

The CDR3, as DNA: TGTGCCAGCAGCTTGGAGTATCGGGGTTTTCTCTCTGGAAACACCATATATTTT. It translates to CASSLEYRGFLSGNTIYF. The chain is built from TRBV5-8 and TRBJ1-3; D remains unclear. The CDR3 sequence is 18 residues long. Germline values: CDR1 SGHTS, CDR2 YDEGEE. Trimming removed 0 bases at V and 0 bases at J, with 16 bases between.

V and J are TRBV11-1 and TRBJ1-2; D is perhaps TRBD1 (5 bases). The germline V and J ends were trimmed by 5 bases and 7 bases, with 14 bases remaining between them. From germline, CDR1 is SGHAT and CDR2 FQDESV (reference sequence). There are 13 residues in the CDR3. The DNA for the CDR3 is TGTGCCAGCAGCCCCCTCGAGGGGTCTGGCTACACCTTC. This translates into CASSPLEGSGYTF.

The chain recombines TRBV29-1 with TRBJ2-1, with D perhaps TRBD2 (5 bases). This CDR3 is built from 11 residues. Germline V gives CDR1 SQVTM, CDR2 ANQGSEA. Trimming removed 6 bases from V and 7 bases from J, with 10 bases in between. The CDR3 loop reads CSVREWNEQFF. CDR3 in DNA: TGCAGCGTCCGGGAATGGAATGAGCAGTTCTTC.